Listed here are 9 T cell receptor beta chains from one sample, sequenced in a study of human T cells and chemical hapten exposure (dated by TCRdb to the early 2020s). Library creation used RACE. TCRdb records NextSeq 500 as the sequencer. TCRdb reprocessed the public reads (quality trimming at Q25 with fastp, clone calling with MiXCR) and kept in-frame beta chains. Under each unique CDR3 protein, matching rows form one entry showing the most common genes and DNA. Present in this sample are around 300,000 distinct CDR3 sequences, 5% to 6.5% of which were seen just once. The ten largest clones take up about 8.2% of the sample. Explained via the paper, the time point label denotes: pre-sensitization, week 0. The sample's treatment or condition label, in plain terms: therapeutic diphenylcyclopropenone sensitization with weekly scalp DPC. Here the sequenced sample was whole blood, taken in connection with sensitization to the hapten diphenylcyclopropenone (DPC). The origin of the receptors is a woman aged 18-30 years with alopecia areata. Some clones in this sample may be carry-over from other donors' samples.

This clonotype showed up many times. The V and J genes are TRBV4-2 and TRBJ2-7; weak D call: TRBD2 (5 bases). Germline CDR1 and CDR2: LGHNA and YNFKEQ. This CDR3 is built from 14 residues. Trimming took 0 bases from V and 2 from J, leaving 8 bases between them. DNA of the CDR3: TGTGCCAGCAGCCAAGAATTGCGGGCCTACGAGCAGTACTTC. Amino acids: CASSQELRAYEQYF.

This clonotype was picked up many times. This rearrangement joins TRBV6-6 to TRBJ2-2, with 8 bases lining up with TRBD1. The trim removed 6 bases at V and 1 base at J, leaving 7 bases unmatched. The CDR3 totals 16 residues. Germline V CDR1 and CDR2: MNHNY, SVGAGI (reference sequence). The CDR3 coding sequence is TGTGCCAGCAGAGACCAGGGGGCGTTGAACACCGGGGAGCTGTTTTTT. This codes for CASRDQGALNTGELFF.

This clonotype was detected a few times. The gene calls are TRBV20-1 and TRBJ1-6; no firm D call. The CDR3 totals 15 residues. Trimming pared 3 bases from V and 4 bases from J, leaving 13 bases between. CDR1 DFQATT and CDR2 SNEGSKA come from the germline V gene (reference sequence). The CDR3 DNA is TGCAGTGCTAGGTCAACGGCAGAATATAATTCACCCCTCCACTTT. Translating gives CSARSTAEYNSPLHF.

The V call is TRBV10-2, the J call TRBJ2-3, with TRBD1 as a possible D gene (6 bases). V shed 4 bases and J shed 0 bases, with 11 bases lying between them. This CDR3 has 15 residues. Looked up from germline, CDR1 is WSHSY and CDR2 is SAAADI. CDR3 nucleotides: TGCGCCAGCAGTGGGAGGACAGATAGCACAGATACGCAGTATTTT. It translates to CASSGRTDSTDTQYF.

The J gene is TRBJ1-2, the V gene TRBV4-1, with 8 bases matching TRBD1. Germline V gene data show CDR1 as MGHRA and CDR2 as YSYEKL. The trim removed 4 bases at V and 1 base at J, leaving 5 bases unmatched. The CDR3 sequence is 15 residues long. The CDR3 loop is CASSLLTGVNYGYTF. The DNA for the CDR3 is TGCGCCAGCAGCCTACTGACAGGGGTTAACTATGGCTACACCTTC.

Many counts were recorded for this clonotype. The CDR3: CASIGVGTEAFF. The CDR3 DNA is TGTGCCAGCATAGGCGTCGGAACTGAAGCTTTCTTT. The chain employs TRBV2 and TRBJ1-1; no firm D call. With 7 bases removed from V and 5 bases from J, the gap between germline ends came to 11 bases. Germline values: CDR1 SNHLY, CDR2 FYNNEI. The CDR3 runs to 12 residues.

This chain joins TRBV7-2 and TRBJ1-1; no clear D gene. Germline loops: CDR1 SGHTA, CDR2 FQGNSA. The CDR3 spans 15 residues. V was shortened by 1 base and J by 6 bases, with 15 bases between the two germline ends. In DNA form, the CDR3 reads TGTGCCAGCAGCTTAGTGTGGGTTTTGGTCGCTGAAGCTTTCTTT. It encodes CASSLVWVLVAEAFF.

The chain is built from TRBV5-4 and TRBJ1-1; perhaps TRBD1 as D (6 bases). Germline CDR1 and CDR2: SGHNT and YYREEE (reference sequence). Trimming stripped 2 bases from V and 6 bases from J, with 17 bases between. The CDR3 is 15 residues long. CDR3 coding DNA: TGTGCCAGCAGCTTTGAACAGGGCCTGATGGCTGAAGCTTTCTTT. The encoded protein is CASSFEQGLMAEAFF.

This clonotype was found a few times. The rearrangement joins TRBV20-1 to TRBJ1-1; D may be TRBD1 (6 bases). This CDR3 contains 13 residues. The germline gives CDR1 DFQATT, CDR2 SNEGSKA (reference sequence). V was shortened by 6 bases and J by 2 bases, with 13 bases between the two germline ends. The DNA for the CDR3 is TGCAGTGCGACACAGGGAATTAACACTGAAGCTTTCTTT. Amino acids: CSATQGINTEAFF.